This TCR beta chain is drawn from a study of control samples from healthy donors and cancer patients. Germline assignment: CDR1 KGHDR and CDR2 SFDVKD. The CDR3 totals 12 residues. Between the trimmed V and J ends, which lost 5 bases and 6 bases, there was a span of 9 bases. Sequencing was performed with immunoSEQ multiplex PCR; in TCRdb, only in-frame clones are kept and a portion is missing. The table records some 160,000 clones, 90% to 95% of them present only once. The TCR comes from a woman aged 25 to 39 in good health. The J gene is TRBJ2-5, the V gene TRBV24-1; D unresolved. Sequenced material: blood. The CDR3 loop reads CATSAQGQTQYF. The CDR3 coding sequence is TGTGCCACCAGTGCTCAAGGCCAGACCCAGTACTTC.